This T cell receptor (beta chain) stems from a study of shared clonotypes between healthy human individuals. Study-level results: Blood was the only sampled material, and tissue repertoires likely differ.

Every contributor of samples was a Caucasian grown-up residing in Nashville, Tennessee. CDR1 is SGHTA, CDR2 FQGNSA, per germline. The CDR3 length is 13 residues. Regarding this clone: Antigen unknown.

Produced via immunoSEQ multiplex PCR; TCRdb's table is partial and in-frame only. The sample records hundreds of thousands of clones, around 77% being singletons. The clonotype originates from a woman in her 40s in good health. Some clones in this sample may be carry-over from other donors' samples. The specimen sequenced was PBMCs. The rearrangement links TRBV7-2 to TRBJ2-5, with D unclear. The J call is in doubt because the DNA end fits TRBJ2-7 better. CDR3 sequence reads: CASSLDYTYEQYF. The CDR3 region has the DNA TGTGCCAGCAGCTTAGACTACACCTACGAGCAGTACTTC.